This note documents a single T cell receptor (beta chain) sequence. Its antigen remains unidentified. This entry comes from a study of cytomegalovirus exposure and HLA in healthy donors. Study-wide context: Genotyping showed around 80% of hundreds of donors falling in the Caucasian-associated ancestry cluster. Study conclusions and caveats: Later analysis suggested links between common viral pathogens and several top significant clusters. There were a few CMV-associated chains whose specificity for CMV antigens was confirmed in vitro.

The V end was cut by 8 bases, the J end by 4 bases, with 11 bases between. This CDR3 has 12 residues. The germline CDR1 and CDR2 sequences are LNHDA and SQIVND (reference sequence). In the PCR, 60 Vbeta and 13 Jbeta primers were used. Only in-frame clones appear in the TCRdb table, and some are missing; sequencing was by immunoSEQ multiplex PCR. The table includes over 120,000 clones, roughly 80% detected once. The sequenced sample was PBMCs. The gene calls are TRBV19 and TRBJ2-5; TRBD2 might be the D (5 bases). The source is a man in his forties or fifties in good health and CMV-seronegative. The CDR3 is CASQIEGETQYF. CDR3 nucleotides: TGTGCCAGTCAGATCGAGGGAGAGACCCAGTACTTC.